Following are 17 T cell receptor beta chains from one sample sequenced in a study of T cell repertoires in cytomegalovirus infection. Antigen specificity for these receptors is unknown. TCRdb re-derived calls from the reads in MiXCR, one entry per CDR3 protein. The sample lists 450,000 to 650,000 distinct CDR3 sequences, 40% occurring once. The specimen was cultured PBMCs, collected from culture after CMV antigen stimulation. All receptors derive from a human donor in good health (CMV status not recorded). Some clones in this sample may be carry-over from other donors' samples.

This clonotype was found once. This rearrangement joins TRBV5-1 to TRBJ2-5; D perhaps matches TRBD2 (6 bases). This CDR3 has 15 residues. The germline V gene encodes CDR1 SGHRS and CDR2 YFSETQ. V was shortened by 1 base and J by 2 bases, with 12 bases between the two germline ends. CDR3 sequence: CASSLTGTPQETQYF. DNA for the CDR3: TGCGCCAGCAGCTTGACCGGGACTCCACAAGAGACCCAGTACTTC.

The V call is TRBV11-2, the J call TRBJ1-2; D perhaps matches TRBD1 (6 bases). The CDR3 runs 13 residues. From germline, CDR1 is SGHAT and CDR2 FQNNGV. V was pared by 5 bases and J by 3 bases, with 10 bases between. The CDR3 here is CASSPRTDYGYTF. The CDR3 region has the DNA TGTGCCAGCAGCCCTCGGACAGACTATGGCTACACCTTC.

This clonotype was detected once. This chain links TRBV12-3 or TRBV12-4 with TRBJ2-3, with D perhaps matching TRBD2 (5 bases). The CDR3 spans 15 residues. V shed 2 bases and J shed 6 bases, with 15 bases lying between them. CDR3 residues: CASSLSRYGEDTQYF. As DNA, the CDR3 is TGTGCCAGCAGTTTATCCCGATACGGGGAGGATACGCAGTATTTT.

The chain is built from TRBV28 and TRBJ1-1; possible D gene TRBD1, 5 bases. The germline CDR1 and CDR2 sequences are MDHEN and SYDVKM. The CDR3 is 14 residues long. V was pared by 1 base and J by 5 bases, with 11 bases between. CDR3 sequence reads: CASSLSGAGTEAFF. CDR3 in DNA: TGTGCCAGCAGTTTATCCGGGGCAGGTACTGAAGCTTTCTTT.

This clonotype has just one count. The rearrangement links TRBV10-3 to TRBJ2-6; TRBD2 is a possible D gene (5 bases). The CDR3 extends over 17 amino acids. V lost 2 bases to trimming and J lost 2 bases, with 13 bases between them. Germline lookup yields CDR1 ENHRY and CDR2 SYGVKD. The CDR3 here is CAISEPSSHTGANVLTF. In DNA form, the CDR3 reads TGTGCCATCAGTGAGCCTAGCTCCCATACTGGGGCCAACGTCCTGACTTTC.

This clonotype has only one observation. The CDR3 DNA reads TGCAGTGCTAGAGGAGGGGGGACGCGGGGAAACACCATATATTTT. It specifies CSARGGGTRGNTIYF. This rearrangement joins TRBV20-1 to TRBJ1-3; a weak D match, TRBD1 (6 bases). V lost 1 base to trimming and J lost 4 bases, with 14 bases between them. CDR3 length: 15 residues. Germline assignment: CDR1 DFQATT and CDR2 SNEGSKA (reference sequence).

A single count supports this clonotype. This chain connects TRBV10-3 to TRBJ2-3, with D unclear. Trimming left V 2 bases short and J 3 bases short, with 6 bases between. The CDR3 runs 13 residues. Germline V CDR1 and CDR2: ENHRY, SYGVKD. The CDR3 coding sequence is TGTGCCATCAGTGAGGGCCGAACAGATACGCAGTATTTT. Amino acids: CAISEGRTDTQYF.

This clonotype came up a few times. The chain employs TRBV5-1 and TRBJ2-3, with 13 bases aligning to TRBD2. J was trimmed by 1 base and V by 0 bases; bases with no gene match: 2. Germline V gene data show CDR1 as SGHRS and CDR2 as YFSETQ. The CDR3 runs to 17 residues. The CDR3 nucleotides are TGCGCCAGCAGCTTGGGAGGACTAGCGGGGGGCACAGATACGCAGTATTTT. As protein: CASSLGGLAGGTDTQYF.

V is TRBV29-1 and J is TRBJ1-4, with a possible D match to TRBD1 (5 bases). This CDR3 spans 12 amino acids. The germline V and J ends were trimmed by 6 bases and 7 bases, with 12 bases remaining between them. From germline, CDR1 is SQVTM and CDR2 ANQGSEA. CDR3 bases: TGCAGCGTCCACAATGGGGCTGAAAAACTGTTTTTT. It translates to CSVHNGAEKLFF.

This clonotype showed up just a few times. This chain uses TRBV6-1 with TRBJ2-1; TRBD1 matches at 8 bases. CDR3 length: 15 amino acids. J gave up 3 bases and V 6 bases, and 7 bases lay outside the gene matches. The germline V gene has CDR1 MNHNS and CDR2 SASEGT. The CDR3 DNA reads as TGTGCCAGCAGCCGAAGACAGGGGCACTACAATGAGCAGTTCTTC. Its protein product is CASSRRQGHYNEQFF.

This clonotype was seen a single time. The V and J genes are TRBV6-8 and TRBJ1-5; D remains ambiguous. V was shortened by 6 bases and J by 1 base, with 19 bases between the two germline ends. The CDR3 is made up of 17 amino acids. Germline-derived CDR1 and CDR2 are MNHGY and SAAAGT. This CDR3 is CASRHAAYRTSNQPQHF. The CDR3 DNA reads as TGTGCCAGCAGACACGCAGCCTACAGAACAAGCAATCAGCCCCAGCATTTT.

The chain combines TRBV20-1 with TRBJ1-2, with TRBD1 matching 7 bases. CDR1 and CDR2 (germline): DFQATT, SNEGSKA (reference sequence). Trimming took 4 bases from V and 4 from J; bases not matched to a gene: 12. CDR3 size: 15 residues. CDR3 DNA sequence: TGCAGTGCTACCAACCCGGGACAGATCTTCTATGGCTACACCTTC. This sequence encodes CSATNPGQIFYGYTF.

The chain links TRBV29-1 to TRBJ2-5; possibly TRBD2 for D (6 bases). The ends were cut back, 4 bases at V and 2 bases at J, with 17 bases in the middle. CDR1 SQVTM and CDR2 ANQGSEA come from the germline V gene. The CDR3 is made up of 15 amino acids. For the CDR3, the DNA is TGCAGCGTTGCCCCTGATCGGGGGAGGCAAGAGACCCAGTACTTC. Its protein is CSVAPDRGRQETQYF.

As concerns this clonotype: Germline is not matched at one junction end, which may reflect a read error. The chain combines TRBV6-1 with TRBJ2-3; D may be TRBD2 (6 bases). Germline CDR1 and CDR2: MNHNS and SASEGT. The CDR3 is made up of 18 amino acids. CDR3 in DNA: TGTGCCACCAGTGGCAGGGACTCCTCGACTAGACACACAGATACGCAGTATTTT. This gives the protein CATSGRDSSTRHTDTQYF.

The V call is TRBV12-3 or TRBV12-4, the J call TRBJ1-4; the D is unclear. This CDR3 has 15 amino acids. Trimming left V 1 base short and J 4 bases short, with 10 bases between. The CDR3 sequence: CASSLGYRLNEKLFF. The CDR3 bases are TGTGCCAGCAGTTTAGGGTACAGACTTAATGAAAAACTGTTTTTT.

This clonotype showed up just a few times. The V call is TRBV2, the J call TRBJ2-3; a possible D gene is TRBD2 (5 bases). The germline V gene encodes CDR1 SNHLY and CDR2 FYNNEI. This CDR3 region has 13 residues. Trimming removed 4 bases from V and 6 bases from J, with 11 bases in between. DNA of the CDR3: TGTGCCAGCAGTGCGGACTTCTCGGATACGCAGTATTTT. Translated, it gives CASSADFSDTQYF.

This clonotype was seen more than once but under ten times. The chain carries TRBV4-1 and TRBJ2-5, with 12 bases that match TRBD2. Germline trimming cut 1 base from V and 7 bases from J; bases unmatched to any gene: 7. The CDR3 is 16 amino acids. Germline V CDR1 and CDR2: MGHRA, YSYEKL. The CDR3 protein is CASSQAFLAGGGTQYF. For the CDR3, the DNA is TGCGCCAGCAGCCAAGCCTTCCTAGCGGGAGGGGGGACCCAGTACTTC.